Sequencing of this T cell receptor beta chain was carried out in a study of blood T cell repertoires in COVID-19. The V and J ends lost 5 bases and 5 bases, in that order; junction bases with no gene match: 8. Germline-derived CDR1 and CDR2 are MGHRA and YSYEKL. The length of the CDR3 is 14 residues. As handled by the study authors: The authors estimated nucleated cell counts from reference gene primer amplification. Profiling relied on immunoSEQ multiplex PCR, and the TCRdb table lists in-frame clones only, not all of them. From that table come the V and J calls and clone size; the DNA was used to work out D and trimming. The sample shows about 270,000 clones, 70% to 90% of them seen only once.

The TCR was taken from a woman in her 70s with acute or convalescent COVID-19. This rearrangement joins TRBV4-1 to TRBJ2-5; 7 positions agree with TRBD2. The specimen sequenced was peripheral blood. In DNA form, the CDR3 reads TGCGCCAGCAGCGCCCTTCAGGGAGGGGAGACCCAGTACTTC. Protein sequence: CASSALQGGETQYF.